This TCR beta chain originates from a study of CD8 T cells in Susac syndrome. Points on this clonotype: The antigen remains unidentified.

TCR beta was sequenced from blood CD8+ and CD4+ T cells. Study conclusions and caveats: The study conceded that its TCR sequencing and HLA analysis involved relatively few individuals.

Random hexamers primed reverse transcription of 0.5 to 1 ug RNA. Each CDR3 protein is one row after TCRdb ran MiXCR on the immunoSEQ multiplex PCR reads. The data contain approximately 170,000 distinct CDR3 sequences, 92% of them seen just once; the ten biggest clones take up approximately 0.075%. V shed 4 bases and J 2 bases; nucleotides not matched to a gene: 4. The CDR3 runs 15 residues. Germline-derived CDR1 and CDR2 are SGHNT and YYREEE (reference sequence). This receptor was obtained from a human donor in good health. This chain links TRBV5-4 with TRBJ2-1, with 9 bases lining up with TRBD1. Sequencing used CD4+ T cells from PBMCs. The CDR3 is CASSGRDRAYNEQFF. CDR3 DNA sequence: TGTGCCAGCAGCGGTCGGGACAGGGCCTACAATGAGCAGTTCTTC.